Below are 18 T cell receptor beta chains sequenced from a single sample in a study of pediatric ulcerative colitis. During colonoscopy, one to two rectal pinch biopsies were collected. Repertoires were generated with immunoSEQ multiplex PCR, while TCRdb's copy carries only in-frame clones and drops some. The sample holds 35,000 to 45,000 clones, 65% to 80% seen once. Input material: gut tissue. Source of these receptors: a boy younger than 18 with severe ulcerative colitis.

The rearrangement joins TRBV6-1 to TRBJ1-1; 8 nucleotides match TRBD1. V shed 4 bases, J shed 1 base, and the junction held 5 bases outside the gene matches. Per germline, CDR1 MNHNS and CDR2 SASEGT. This CDR3 region has 15 residues. The CDR3 region is CASSGGDRGNTEAFF. The CDR3 DNA reads TGTGCCAGCAGTGGGGGAGACAGGGGGAACACTGAAGCTTTCTTT.

The genes are TRBV9 and TRBJ1-2, with 12 bases fitting TRBD1. Germline lookup yields CDR1 SGDLS and CDR2 YYNGEE. Trimming at V came to 8 bases and at J to 2 bases, leaving 7 bases not matched to a gene. This CDR3 contains 15 residues. The CDR3 DNA reads as TGTGCCAGTGGGGGACAGGGGGCGCGAAACTATGGCTACACCTTC. This translates into CASGGQGARNYGYTF.

CDR3: CASSARTSSWEQYF. CDR3 DNA: TGTGCCAGCAGTGCCCGGACTAGTTCGTGGGAGCAGTACTTC. The chain combines TRBV2 with TRBJ2-7; 7 positions agree with TRBD2. Trimming cost V 4 bases and J 7 bases; bases outside gene matches: 10. This CDR3 has 14 residues. Germline V gives CDR1 SNHLY, CDR2 FYNNEI.

The chain joins TRBV19 to TRBJ2-6, with unresolved D. CDR3 length: 14 residues. The germline V gene encodes CDR1 LNHDA and CDR2 SQIVND (reference sequence). The V gene lost 4 bases and the J gene lost 0 bases, with 4 bases spanning the gap. CDR3 in DNA: TGTGCCAGTAGTAGACACTCTGGGGCCAACGTCCTGACTTTC. The encoded protein is CASSRHSGANVLTF.

The chain links TRBV27 to TRBJ1-2, with D unresolved. Germline V CDR1 and CDR2: MNHEY, SMNVEV (reference sequence). The CDR3 spans 13 residues. The V and J ends lost 3 bases and 4 bases respectively, with 9 bases between them. The CDR3 DNA sequence: TGTGCCAGCAGTTTGGGCGCTTCCTATGGCTACACCTTC. It specifies CASSLGASYGYTF.

J is TRBJ1-5 and V is TRBV9, with D tentatively TRBD1 (5 bases). CDR3 length: 15 residues. The germline gives CDR1 SGDLS, CDR2 YYNGEE. Trimming took 1 base from V and 4 from J, leaving 12 bases between them. This CDR3 is CASSVSGGANQPQHF. Written as DNA, the CDR3 is TGTGCCAGCAGCGTATCCGGAGGGGCTAATCAGCCCCAGCATTTT.

This sequence joins TRBV29-1 and TRBJ2-7; 8 bases line up with TRBD1. The trim removed 7 bases at V and 2 bases at J, leaving 10 bases unmatched. Germline CDR1 is SQVTM and CDR2 is ANQGSEA. The CDR3 is 14 amino acids. CDR3: CSAEGQGATYEQYF. The CDR3 DNA sequence: TGCAGCGCCGAGGGGCAGGGGGCCACCTACGAGCAGTACTTC.

V usage is TRBV18 and J usage is TRBJ1-2; the D is unclear. The CDR3 is 17 amino acids. The V end was cut by 3 bases, the J end by 1 base, with 18 bases between. The germline CDR1 and CDR2 sequences are KGHSH and LQKENI. The CDR3 region has the DNA TGTGCCAGCTCACCGTTACCAGGAGAGGCTTTTAACTATGGCTACACCTTC. It yields the protein CASSPLPGEAFNYGYTF.

J is TRBJ1-5 and V is TRBV19, with a tentative D call TRBD1 (6 bases). CDR1 LNHDA and CDR2 SQIVND come from the germline V gene (reference sequence). V lost 3 bases, J lost 2 bases, and 11 bases lay in between. This CDR3 has 15 amino acids. The CDR3 sequence is CASSIWAGGNQPQHF. In DNA form, the CDR3 reads TGTGCCAGTAGTATCTGGGCAGGGGGCAATCAGCCCCAGCATTTT.

V and J are TRBV6-6 and TRBJ2-3, with 10 bases aligning to TRBD2. The germline CDR1 and CDR2 sequences are MNHNY and SVGAGI (reference sequence). This CDR3 contains 15 residues. The ends lost 2 bases at V and 4 bases at J; junction bases unmatched: 3. CDR3 coding DNA: TGTGCCAGCAGTTACCTAGCGGGGGTTCCAGATACGCAGTATTTT. This gives the protein CASSYLAGVPDTQYF.

This sequence joins TRBV30 and TRBJ1-1; D unclear. V shed 1 base and J shed 6 bases, with 9 bases lying between them. The CDR3 has 12 amino acids. CDR1 GTSNPN and CDR2 SVGIG come from the germline V gene (reference sequence). The CDR3 coding sequence is TGTGCCTGGAGTGATCTTGGGGCTGAAGCTTTCTTT. It codes for CAWSDLGAEAFF.

J is TRBJ1-5 and V is TRBV6-6; the D is unclear. CDR3 length equals 14 residues. Trimming took off 2 bases at V and 6 bases at J, with 11 bases between the two ends. Germline loops: CDR1 MNHNY, CDR2 SVGAGI (reference sequence). The CDR3 loop is CASSYAGDVQPQHF. As DNA, the CDR3 is TGTGCCAGCAGTTACGCCGGGGATGTTCAGCCCCAGCATTTT.

As for this clone: Likely a read error: the CDR3 ends without its conserved phenylalanine or tryptophan. The gene calls are TRBV6-1 and TRBJ1-6; D gene uncertain. The CDR3 sequence is 17 residues long. Germline V gene sequence: CDR1 MNHNS, CDR2 SASEGT. Trimming stripped 0 bases from V and 9 bases from J, with 18 bases between. CDR3 sequence: CASSEALNRVSGSPLHL. CDR3 nucleotide sequence: TGTGCCAGCAGTGAAGCGCTTAACCGGGTATCGGGTTCACCCCTCCACCTT.

The chain joins TRBV30 to TRBJ1-3; D might be TRBD1 (6 bases). In germline, CDR1 is GTSNPN, CDR2 SVGIG (reference sequence). The CDR3 is 14 residues long. V was pared by 0 bases and J by 3 bases, with 9 bases between. For the CDR3, the DNA is TGTGCCTGGAGTGTTGGGGGCTTTGGAAACACCATATATTTT. It specifies CAWSVGGFGNTIYF. Full variable domain (missing parts from reference TRBV30 and TRBJ1-3): SQTIHQWPATLVQPVGSPLSLECTVEGTSNPNLYWYRQAAGRGLQLLFYSVGIGQISSEVPQNLSASRPQDRQFILSSKKLLLSDSGFYLCAWSVGGFGNTIYFGEGSWLTVV.

The CDR3 nucleotides are TGTGCCAGCAGTTTCTCAGGCCGTGGAGGCTACACCTTC. It yields the protein CASSFSGRGGYTF. The chain employs TRBV28 and TRBJ1-2, with D uncertain. CDR1 and CDR2 (germline): MDHEN, SYDVKM. This CDR3 is built from 13 residues. V lost 3 bases, J lost 8 bases, and 13 bases lay in between.

The J gene is TRBJ1-4, the V gene TRBV5-1, with D possibly TRBD1 on 5 matching bases. V lost 4 bases to trimming and J lost 5 bases, with 21 bases between them. CDR1 is SGHRS, CDR2 YFSETQ, per germline. The CDR3 spans 17 residues. CDR3 sequence: CASSGNPIGTGNEKLFF. DNA of the CDR3: TGCGCCAGCAGCGGAAATCCTATCGGGACGGGGAATGAAAAACTGTTTTTT.

In its sample, this clone was seen a few times. This chain joins TRBV10-3 and TRBJ1-1; 7 bases match TRBD1. Germline CDR1 is ENHRY and CDR2 is SYGVKD. V was pared by 7 bases and J by 7 bases, with 12 bases of the junction left unmatched. CDR3 length equals 14 residues. This CDR3 is CAITSGGHFGEAFF. CDR3 DNA sequence: TGTGCCATCACCTCAGGGGGGCACTTCGGTGAAGCTTTCTTT.

This clone was detected once. V and J are TRBV29-1 and TRBJ2-4; perhaps TRBD2 as D (5 bases). Germline V gene lookup returns CDR1 SQVTM and CDR2 ANQGSEA. V gave up 7 bases and J gave up 6 bases, with 16 bases separating them. CDR3 size: 13 residues. DNA for the CDR3: TGCAGCGCCGGACGGGGATCCGTAAACATTCAGTACTTC. Amino acid sequence: CSAGRGSVNIQYF.